A single sample is the source of the 13 T cell receptor beta chains below, sequenced in a study of kidney transplant recipient with SARS-CoV-2 infection. TCRdb passed the reads through MiXCR, listing each CDR3 protein once. The sample gives under 250,000 distinct CDR3 sequences, 29% of which show up once; 7% to 8% is in the top ten. The material sequenced was a blood sample, taken at baseline and on roughly day 120 from a kidney transplant recipient. All receptors come from a male patient between 25 and 40 years old who had COVID-19 and was a kidney transplant recipient. Some T cells could come from the graft donor.

This clonotype was recorded a few times. This may be a read error: a much more frequent sequence differs by one nucleotide. The genes are TRBV7-4 and TRBJ1-2; D unresolved. Germline CDR1 is SGHVT and CDR2 is SQSDAQ. The CDR3 is made up of 17 amino acids. The V end lost 5 bases, the J end lost 4 bases, and 23 bases lay between the germline ends. The CDR3 region is CASSDGYSARRTYGYTF. The CDR3 region has the DNA TGTGCCAGCAGCGACGGCTATTCAGCTCGAAGGACCTATGGCTACACCTTC.

As to this clonotype: A much larger clone differs by one base, so this may be a read error. J is TRBJ2-1 and V is TRBV6-5; D is unresolved. Germline assignment: CDR1 MNHEY and CDR2 SVGAGI. Trimming removed 8 bases from V and 6 bases from J, with 23 bases in between. The CDR3 length is 16 residues. In DNA form, the CDR3 reads TGTGCCAGCGGACCCATAAAGGCCTCCCGTATCAATGAGCAGTTCTTC. Its translation is CASGPIKASRINEQFF.

This clonotype showed up many times. This chain uses TRBV3-2 with TRBJ1-6. TRBV3-2 is tagged as a pseudogene. The length of the CDR3 is 13 residues. DNA of the CDR3: TGTGCCAGCAGCCAACTGGGAAGTTCACCCCTCCACTTT. Translated: CASSQLGSSPLHF.

Of note for this clonotype: A much larger clone is a single base away; this may be a read error. This chain joins TRBV7-9 and TRBJ1-4; 8 nucleotides agree with TRBD1. CDR3 length: 13 residues. Germline values: CDR1 SEHNR, CDR2 FQNEAQ (reference sequence). DNA of the CDR3: TGTACCAGCAGCACAAGGACAGGGGAAAAACTGTTTTTT. Translation: CTSSTRTGEKLFF.

This clonotype came up once. A much larger clone differs by one base, so this may be a read error. J is TRBJ2-1 and V is TRBV5-6, with 10 bases fitting TRBD2. The germline gives CDR1 SGHDT, CDR2 YYEEEE. The CDR3 runs 15 residues. V dropped 5 bases and J dropped 9; count of bases not matched to a gene: 11. CDR3 bases: TGTGCCAGCAGACTCGCCGGGACTAGCGTTGTTGAGCAGTTCTTC. Translating it yields CASRLAGTSVVEQFF.

The sample holds many counts of this clonotype. The DNA of the CDR3 is TGTGCCAGCAGTGCGGGACAGGCCACAGATACGCAGTATTTT. This gives the protein CASSAGQATDTQYF. The chain is built from TRBV6-2 or TRBV6-3 and TRBJ2-3; 8 bases align to TRBD1. Trimming took 5 bases from V and 2 from J; bases not matched to a gene: 3. The CDR3 extends over 14 amino acids. Germline lookup yields CDR1 MNHEY and CDR2 SVGEGT.

This clonotype was counted ten times or more. The gene calls are TRBV7-9 and TRBJ1-1; 8 bases are shared with TRBD1. The J segment lost 6 bases and the V segment lost 0 bases, leaving 6 bases of the junction unmatched. CDR3 length equals 15 residues. Germline V lookup: CDR1 SEHNR, CDR2 FQNEAQ (reference sequence). As DNA, the CDR3 is TGTGCCAGCAGCTTAGCCCCCAAGGACAGGGCTGAAGCTTTCTTT. This gives the protein CASSLAPKDRAEAFF.

This clonotype was found many times. This chain joins TRBV5-8 and TRBJ1-2; D uncertain. The CDR3 length is 16 residues. Trimming pared 7 bases from V and 4 bases from J, leaving 23 bases between. CDR1 is SGHTS, CDR2 YDEGEE, per germline. This CDR3 reads CASWLDHPRKTYGYTF. The CDR3 bases are TGTGCCAGCTGGCTAGATCATCCACGAAAGACCTATGGCTACACCTTC.

The chain couples TRBV7-9 to TRBJ1-5, with D perhaps matching TRBD1 (5 bases). The CDR3 is 15 residues long. CDR1 is SEHNR and CDR2 is FQNEAQ in the germline V gene (reference sequence). With 5 bases removed from V and 6 bases from J, the gap between germline ends came to 17 bases. DNA for the CDR3: TGTGCCAGCAGCCCAGGCCAGGGAATGGTTCAGCCCCAGCATTTT. It specifies CASSPGQGMVQPQHF.

Note on this clonotype: This sequence may be a read error, since a much larger clone differs from it by one base. The V gene is TRBV7-9, the J gene TRBJ1-1; the match to TRBD1 covers 8 bases. This CDR3 contains 14 residues. Germline V gives CDR1 SEHNR, CDR2 FQNEAQ (reference sequence). The DNA for the CDR3 is TGTGCCGGCAGCTTGACAGGGGCGGGTGGTGAAGCTTTCTTT. Translated, it gives CAGSLTGAGGEAFF. Variable domain in full (rest from reference TRBV7-9 and TRBJ1-1): DTGVSQNPRHKITKRGQNVTFRCDPISEHNRLYWYRQTLGQGPEFLTYFQNEAQLEKSRLLSDRFSAERPKGSFSTLEIQRTEQGDSAMYLCAGSLTGAGGEAFFGQGTRLTVV.

A word on this clonotype: It may be a read error: a sequence one base away is much more abundant. The chain employs TRBV29-1 and TRBJ1-2; maybe TRBD1 (5 bases). This CDR3 has 13 amino acids. Germline CDR1 is SQVTM and CDR2 is ANQGSEA. The CDR3 DNA sequence: TGCAGCGTTGTGACAGTTTATAACTATGGCCACACCTTC. It specifies CSVVTVYNYGHTF.

In its sample, this clonotype was seen many times. The chain uses TRBV24-1 and TRBJ1-2, with D uncertain. The germline CDR1 and CDR2 sequences are KGHDR and SFDVKD. The CDR3 runs to 17 residues. The V and J ends lost 6 bases and 4 bases respectively, with 23 bases between them. CDR3 sequence (DNA): TGTGCCACCAGTTCCAAAACTAGTACCAGAAAGACCTATGGCTACACCTTC. This translates into CATSSKTSTRKTYGYTF.

With respect to this clonotype: It is likely a read error: a sequence one base away is far more abundant. The V gene is TRBV6-4, the J gene TRBJ2-4, with TRBD2 matching over 9 bases. The better agreement between TRBJ2-7 and the DNA end casts doubt on the J call. Germline lookup yields CDR1 MRHNA and CDR2 SNTAGT. The CDR3 contains 14 residues. CDR3 residues: CASSERGGPYEQYF. Here the CDR3 DNA reads TGTGCCAGCAGTGAGCGGGGGGGCCCCTACGAGCAGTACTTC.